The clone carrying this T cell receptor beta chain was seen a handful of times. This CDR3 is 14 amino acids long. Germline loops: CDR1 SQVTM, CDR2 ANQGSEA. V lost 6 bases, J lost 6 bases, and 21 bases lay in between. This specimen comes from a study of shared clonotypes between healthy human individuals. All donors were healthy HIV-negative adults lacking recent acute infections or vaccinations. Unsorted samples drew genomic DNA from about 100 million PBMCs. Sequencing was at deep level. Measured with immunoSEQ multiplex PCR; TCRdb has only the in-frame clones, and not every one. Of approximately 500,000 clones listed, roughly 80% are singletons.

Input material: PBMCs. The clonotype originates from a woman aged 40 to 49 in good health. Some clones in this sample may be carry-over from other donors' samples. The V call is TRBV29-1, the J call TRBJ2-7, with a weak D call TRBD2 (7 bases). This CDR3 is CSVLRGGGAGEQYF. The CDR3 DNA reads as TGCAGCGTCCTCCGGGGAGGGGGAGCCGGCGAGCAGTACTTC.